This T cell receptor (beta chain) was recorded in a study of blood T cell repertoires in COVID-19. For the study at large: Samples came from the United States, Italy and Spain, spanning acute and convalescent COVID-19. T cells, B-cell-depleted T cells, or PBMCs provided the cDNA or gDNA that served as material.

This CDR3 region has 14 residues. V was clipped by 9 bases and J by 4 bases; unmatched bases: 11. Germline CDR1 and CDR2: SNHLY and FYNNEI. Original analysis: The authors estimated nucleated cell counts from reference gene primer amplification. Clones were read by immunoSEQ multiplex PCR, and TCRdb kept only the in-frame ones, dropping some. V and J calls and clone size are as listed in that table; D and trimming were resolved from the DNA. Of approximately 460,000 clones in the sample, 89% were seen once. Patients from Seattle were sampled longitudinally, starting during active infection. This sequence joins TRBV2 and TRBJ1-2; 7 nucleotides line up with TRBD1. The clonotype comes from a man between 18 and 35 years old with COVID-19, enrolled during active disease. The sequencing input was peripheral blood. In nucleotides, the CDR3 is TGTGCCAGTAAAAATAGACAGGGACCCTATGGCTACACCTTC. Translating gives CASKNRQGPYGYTF.